This T cell receptor (beta chain) was observed in a study of graft-versus-host responses after intestinal transplantation. Study context: Each recipient received a multivisceral, liver-intestinal, or isolated intestinal graft. Broader study findings: Circulating GvH clone levels at their peak were associated with HvG declines (early post-transplant). Recipient bone marrow held GvH clones, some seen earlier in ileum or blood. Elevated graft-versus-host to host-versus-graft clonal ratios in allografts were recorded for patients with graft-donor T cell macrochimerism.

CFSE-labeled responder cells (around 200,000) were plated with around 200,000 irradiated, violet-dye-labeled stimulator cells. After removal of 9 bases from V and 5 bases from J, the junction contained 7 bases not matched to a gene. Germline V lookup: CDR1 MNHEY, CDR2 SVGAGI. CDR3 length equals 13 residues. Repertoires were generated with immunoSEQ multiplex PCR, while TCRdb's copy carries only in-frame clones and drops some. The sample yields just over 20,000 clones, 35% to 50% seen once. The receptor's source is a human patient who received an intestinal transplant. Source: alloreactive CD8+ T cells from a mixed lymphocyte reaction culture, taken before intestinal transplant. The subset was: CFSE-low proliferating T cells sorted from approximately 6-day pre-transplant mixed lymphocyte reaction (GvH or HvG direction). The genes are TRBV6-5 and TRBJ2-7; TRBD2 matches at 10 bases. In DNA form, the CDR3 reads TGTGCCAGTTCCGGGACTAGCGATAACGAGCAGTACTTC. Its protein is CASSGTSDNEQYF.